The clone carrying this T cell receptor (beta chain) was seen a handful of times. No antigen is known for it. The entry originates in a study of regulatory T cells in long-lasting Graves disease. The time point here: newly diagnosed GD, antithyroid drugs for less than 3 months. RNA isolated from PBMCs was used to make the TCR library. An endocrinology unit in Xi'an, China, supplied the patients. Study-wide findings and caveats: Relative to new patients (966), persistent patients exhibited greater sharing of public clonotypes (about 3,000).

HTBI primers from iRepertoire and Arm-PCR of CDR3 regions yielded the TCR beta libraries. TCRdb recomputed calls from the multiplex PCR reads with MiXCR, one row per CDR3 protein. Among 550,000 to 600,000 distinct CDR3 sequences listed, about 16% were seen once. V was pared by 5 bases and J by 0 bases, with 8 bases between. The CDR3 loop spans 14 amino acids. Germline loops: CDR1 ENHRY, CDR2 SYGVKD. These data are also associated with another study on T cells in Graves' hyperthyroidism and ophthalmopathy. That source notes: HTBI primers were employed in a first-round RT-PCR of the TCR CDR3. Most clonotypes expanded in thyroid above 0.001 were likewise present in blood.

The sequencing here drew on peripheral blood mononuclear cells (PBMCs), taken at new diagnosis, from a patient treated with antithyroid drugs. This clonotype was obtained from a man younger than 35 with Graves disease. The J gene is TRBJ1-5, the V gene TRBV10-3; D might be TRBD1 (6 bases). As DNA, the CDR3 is TGTGCCATCAGTCGGACAGATAGCAATCAGCCCCAGCATTTT. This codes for CAISRTDSNQPQHF.